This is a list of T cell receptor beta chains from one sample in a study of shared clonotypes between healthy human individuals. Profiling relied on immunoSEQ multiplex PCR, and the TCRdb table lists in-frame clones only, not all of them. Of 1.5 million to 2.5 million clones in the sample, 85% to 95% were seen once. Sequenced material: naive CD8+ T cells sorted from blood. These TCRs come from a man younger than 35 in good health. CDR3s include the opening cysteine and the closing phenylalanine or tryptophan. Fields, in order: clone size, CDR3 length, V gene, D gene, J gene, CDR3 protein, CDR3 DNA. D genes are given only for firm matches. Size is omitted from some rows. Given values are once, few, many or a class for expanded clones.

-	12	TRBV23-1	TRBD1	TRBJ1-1	CASSQFGTGVFF	TGCGCCAGCAGTCAGTTTGGGACAGGGGTTTTCTTT
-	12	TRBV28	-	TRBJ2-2	CASSLGEGELFF	TGTGCCAGCAGTTTGGGGGAAGGGGAGCTGTTTTTT
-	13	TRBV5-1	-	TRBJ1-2	CASSADGDYGYTF	TGCGCCAGCAGCGCGGACGGGGACTATGGCTACACCTTC
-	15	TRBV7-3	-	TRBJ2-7	CASSLGQGPAYEQYF	TGTGCCAGCAGCTTAGGGCAGGGCCCTGCCTACGAGCAGTACTTC
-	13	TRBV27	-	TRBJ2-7	CASSLGTIYEQYF	TGTGCCAGCAGTTTGGGGACGATCTACGAGCAGTACTTC
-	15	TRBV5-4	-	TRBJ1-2	CASSLGGPPGYGYTF	TGTGCCAGCAGCTTGGGTGGCCCCCCGGGATATGGCTACACCTTC
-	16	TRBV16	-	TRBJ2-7	CASSQGVGGGSYEQYF	TGTGCCAGCAGCCAAGGAGTTGGAGGGGGCTCCTACGAGCAGTACTTC
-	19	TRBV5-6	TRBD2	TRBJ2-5	CASSLTLLAGDSMRETQYF	TGTGCCAGCAGCTTAACCCTACTAGCGGGAGATAGTATGCGAGAGACCCAGTACTTC
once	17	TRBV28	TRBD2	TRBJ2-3	CASSPLTSGEGTDTQYF	TGTGCCAGCAGTCCCCTGACGAGCGGGGAAGGCACAGATACGCAGTATTTT
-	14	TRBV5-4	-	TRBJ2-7	CASSSGTQAYEQYF	TGTGCCAGCAGCTCCGGGACCCAAGCCTACGAGCAGTACTTC